Only a few counts were recorded for the clone carrying this T cell receptor beta chain. Its antigen is not known. Each gene name is a mouse one. The read ends 4 residues before the CDR3 terminus; that terminus is restored from the germline J gene. The data are from a study of CD8+ T cells in alopecia areata. Study background: Female roughly 6-10-week-old C3H/HeJ recipients received skin from approximately 6-13-month-old C3H/HeJ graft donors with spontaneous alopecia. Study-wide results and caveats: Clarity of TCR sharing across patients fell short of that in mice, possibly HLA-related. Scalp sequencing captures resident alphabeta T cells of normal skin too. Higher clonality was seen in lesional scalp than in normal scalp, especially in alopecia totalis/universalis.

The CDR3 sequence is 13 residues long. V lost 4 bases, J lost 1 base, and 8 bases lay in between. CDR1 FNHDT and CDR2 SITEND come from the germline V gene (reference sequence). Following RNA extraction, reverse transcription yielded cDNA that acted as the sequencing template. The table came from immunoSEQ multiplex PCR; TCRdb's copy has only in-frame clones and leaves some out. Recorded here are some 2,500 clones, with no singletons, and the ten leading clones hold roughly 42%. The rearrangement uses TRBV19 and TRBJ1-2; D may be TRBD1 (6 bases). Sequencing was performed on lesional skin. The TCR was taken from a C3H/HeJ mouse with alopecia areata. The mice in this strain carry MHC haplotype H2-k. The part of the CDR3 DNA that was read is TGTGCCAGCAGTGCGGGACAAAACTCC. It translates to CASSAGQNS. The entire CDR3 protein is CASSAGQNSDYTF.